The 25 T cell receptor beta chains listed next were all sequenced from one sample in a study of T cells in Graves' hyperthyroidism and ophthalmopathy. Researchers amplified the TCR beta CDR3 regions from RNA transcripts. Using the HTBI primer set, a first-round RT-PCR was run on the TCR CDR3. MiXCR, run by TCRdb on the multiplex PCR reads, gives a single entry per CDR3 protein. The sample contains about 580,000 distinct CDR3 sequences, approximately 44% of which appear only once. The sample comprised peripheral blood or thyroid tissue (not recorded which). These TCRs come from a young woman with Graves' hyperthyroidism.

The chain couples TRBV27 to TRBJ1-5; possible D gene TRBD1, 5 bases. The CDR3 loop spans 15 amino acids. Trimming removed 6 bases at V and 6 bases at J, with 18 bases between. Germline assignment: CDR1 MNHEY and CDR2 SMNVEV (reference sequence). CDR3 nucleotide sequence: TGTGCCAGCAGACGGGCTCGGGGGGATGGTCAGCCCCAGCATTTT. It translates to CASRRARGDGQPQHF.

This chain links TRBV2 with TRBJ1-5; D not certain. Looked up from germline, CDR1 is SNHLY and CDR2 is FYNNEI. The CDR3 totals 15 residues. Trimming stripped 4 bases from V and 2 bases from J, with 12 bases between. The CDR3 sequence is CASSGAGGGNQPQHF. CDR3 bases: TGTGCCAGCAGTGGGGCAGGCGGTGGCAATCAGCCCCAGCATTTT.

DNA of the CDR3: TGTGCCAGCAGGGGGCGATCATATGGCAATCAGCCCCAGTACTTC. Translating it yields CASRGRSYGNQPQYF. The rearrangement joins TRBV6-5 to TRBJ2-5, with D possibly being TRBD1 (5 bases). The germline V gene encodes CDR1 MNHEY and CDR2 SVGAGI. The V end lost 6 bases, the J end lost 9 bases, and 23 bases lay between the germline ends. The CDR3 loop spans 15 amino acids.

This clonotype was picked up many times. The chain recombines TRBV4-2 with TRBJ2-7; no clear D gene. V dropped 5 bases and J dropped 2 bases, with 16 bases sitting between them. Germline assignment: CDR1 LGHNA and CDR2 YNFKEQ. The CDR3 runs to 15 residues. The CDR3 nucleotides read TGTGCCAGCAGCGACTCCGACTTTCAAACCTACGAGCAGTACTTC. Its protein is CASSDSDFQTYEQYF.

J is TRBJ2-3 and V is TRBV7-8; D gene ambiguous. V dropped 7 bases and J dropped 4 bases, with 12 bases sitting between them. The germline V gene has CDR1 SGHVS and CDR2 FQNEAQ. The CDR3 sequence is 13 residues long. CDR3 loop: CASTPKSSDTQYF. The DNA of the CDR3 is TGTGCCAGCACCCCCAAAAGTTCAGATACGCAGTATTTT.

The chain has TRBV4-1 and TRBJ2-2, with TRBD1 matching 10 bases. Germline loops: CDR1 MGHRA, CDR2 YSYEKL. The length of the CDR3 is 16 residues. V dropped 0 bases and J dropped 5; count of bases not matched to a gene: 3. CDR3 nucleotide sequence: TGCGCCAGCAGCCAAGATGGACAGGGGGGAACCGGGGAGCTGTTTTTT. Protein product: CASSQDGQGGTGELFF.

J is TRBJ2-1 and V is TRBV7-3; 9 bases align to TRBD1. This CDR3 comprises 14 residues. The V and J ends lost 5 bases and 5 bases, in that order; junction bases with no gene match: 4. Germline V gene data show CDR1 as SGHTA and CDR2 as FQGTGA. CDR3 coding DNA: TGTGCCAGCAGCCTAAGGACAGGGGACAATGAGCAGTTCTTC. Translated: CASSLRTGDNEQFF.

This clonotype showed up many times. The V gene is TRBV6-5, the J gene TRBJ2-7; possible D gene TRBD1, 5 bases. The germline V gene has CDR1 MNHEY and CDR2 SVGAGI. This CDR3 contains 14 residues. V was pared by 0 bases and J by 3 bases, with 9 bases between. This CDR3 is CASSYSGADYEQYF. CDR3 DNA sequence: TGTGCCAGCAGTTACTCTGGGGCCGACTACGAGCAGTACTTC.

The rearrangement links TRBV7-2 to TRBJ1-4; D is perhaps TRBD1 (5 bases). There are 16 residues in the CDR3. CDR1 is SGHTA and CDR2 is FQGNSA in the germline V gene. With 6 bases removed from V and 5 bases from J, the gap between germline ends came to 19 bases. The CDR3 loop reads CASSVASGAYNEKLFF. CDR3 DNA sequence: TGTGCCAGCAGTGTGGCAAGCGGGGCGTACAATGAAAAACTGTTTTTT. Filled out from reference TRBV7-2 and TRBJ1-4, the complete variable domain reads GAGVSQSPSNKVTEKGKDVELRCDPISGHTALYWYRQSLGQGLEFLIYFQGNSAPDKSGLPSDRFSAERTGGSVSTLTIQRTQQEDSAVYLCASSVASGAYNEKLFFGSGTQLSVL.

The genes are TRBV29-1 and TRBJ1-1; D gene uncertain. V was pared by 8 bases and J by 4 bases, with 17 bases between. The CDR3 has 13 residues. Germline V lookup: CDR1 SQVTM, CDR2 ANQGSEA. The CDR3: CSLAASLGTEAFF. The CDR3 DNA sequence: TGCAGCTTAGCAGCCAGCTTGGGCACTGAAGCTTTCTTT.

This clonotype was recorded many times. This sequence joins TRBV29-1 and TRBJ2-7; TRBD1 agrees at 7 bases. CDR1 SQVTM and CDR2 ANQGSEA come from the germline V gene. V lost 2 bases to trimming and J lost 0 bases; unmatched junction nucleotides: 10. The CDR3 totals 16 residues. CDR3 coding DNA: TGCAGCGTTGAAACCGCCGGGACAGACACCTCCTACGAGCAGTACTTC. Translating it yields CSVETAGTDTSYEQYF.

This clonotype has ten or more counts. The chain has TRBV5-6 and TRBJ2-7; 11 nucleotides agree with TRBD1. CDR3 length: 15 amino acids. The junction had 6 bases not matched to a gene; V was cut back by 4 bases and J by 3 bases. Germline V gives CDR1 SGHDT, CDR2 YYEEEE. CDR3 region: CASSAGTGGFYEQYF. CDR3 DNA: TGTGCCAGCAGCGCCGGGACAGGGGGTTTCTACGAGCAGTACTTC.

The CDR3 DNA follows: TGTGCCAGCAGTTTAGAGGGACAGGGAACCGGCTACACCTTC. This translates into CASSLEGQGTGYTF. The rearrangement joins TRBV12-3 or TRBV12-4 to TRBJ1-2; TRBD1 matches at 9 bases. The CDR3 runs 14 residues. V shed 1 base and J 8 bases; nucleotides not matched to a gene: 5.

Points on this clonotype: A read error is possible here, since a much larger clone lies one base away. CDR3 nucleotide sequence: TGTGCCAGCAGCGCAGGACTAGCGGGAGCCACTGCCTACGAGCAGCACTTC. This encodes CASSAGLAGATAYEQHF. The chain employs TRBV9 and TRBJ2-7; 13 nucleotides line up with TRBD2. The CDR3 is 17 residues long. Germline CDR1 and CDR2: SGDLS and YYNGEE.

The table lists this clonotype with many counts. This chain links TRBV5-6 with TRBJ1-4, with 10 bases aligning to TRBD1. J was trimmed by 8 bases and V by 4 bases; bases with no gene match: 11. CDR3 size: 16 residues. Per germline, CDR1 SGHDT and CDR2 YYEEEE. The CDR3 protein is CASSTGTGALAEKLFF. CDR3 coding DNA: TGTGCCAGCAGCACCGGGACAGGGGCATTAGCGGAAAAACTGTTTTTT.

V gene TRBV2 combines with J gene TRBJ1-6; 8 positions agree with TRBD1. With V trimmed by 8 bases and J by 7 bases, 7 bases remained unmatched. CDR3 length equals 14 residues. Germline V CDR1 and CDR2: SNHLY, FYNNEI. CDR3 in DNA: TGTGCCAGCGGACGACAGGGGCCAAATTCACCCCTCCACTTT. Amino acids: CASGRQGPNSPLHF. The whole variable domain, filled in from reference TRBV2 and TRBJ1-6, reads EPEVTQTPSHQVTQMGQEVILRCVPISNHLYFYWYRQILGQKVEFLVSFYNNEISEKSEIFDDQFSVERPDGSNFTLKIRSTKLEDSAMYFCASGRQGPNSPLHFGNGTRLTVT.

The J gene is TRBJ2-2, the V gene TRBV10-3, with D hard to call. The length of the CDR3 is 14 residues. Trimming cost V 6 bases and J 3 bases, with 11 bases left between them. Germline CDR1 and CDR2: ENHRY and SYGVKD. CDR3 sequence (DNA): TGTGCCATCAGGAATGCAATGGACACCGGGGAGCTGTTTTTT. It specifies CAIRNAMDTGELFF.

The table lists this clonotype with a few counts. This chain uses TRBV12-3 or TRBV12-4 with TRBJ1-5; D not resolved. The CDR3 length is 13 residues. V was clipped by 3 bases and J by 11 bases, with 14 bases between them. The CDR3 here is CASSFREAETQHF. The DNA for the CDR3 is TGTGCCAGCAGTTTTCGGGAGGCGGAGACCCAGCATTTT.

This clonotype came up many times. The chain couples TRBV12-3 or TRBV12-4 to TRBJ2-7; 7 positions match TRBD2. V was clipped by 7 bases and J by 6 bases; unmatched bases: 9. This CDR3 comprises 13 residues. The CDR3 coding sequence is TGTGCCAGCACGGGGGGTAATGGTGGCGAGCAGTACTTC. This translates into CASTGGNGGEQYF.

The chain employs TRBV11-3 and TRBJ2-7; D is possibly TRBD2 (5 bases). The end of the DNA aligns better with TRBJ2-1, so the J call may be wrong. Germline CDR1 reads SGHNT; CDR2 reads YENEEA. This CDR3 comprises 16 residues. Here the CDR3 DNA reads TGTGCCAGCAGCCGGGGTGGGTACAAGACCTACAATGAGCAGTTCTTC. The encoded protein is CASSRGGYKTYNEQFF.

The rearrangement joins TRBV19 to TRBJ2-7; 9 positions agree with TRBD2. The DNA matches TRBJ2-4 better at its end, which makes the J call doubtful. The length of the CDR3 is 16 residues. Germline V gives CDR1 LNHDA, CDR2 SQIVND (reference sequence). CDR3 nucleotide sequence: TGTGCCAGTAGTATAGACGCTAGCGGGACTAAAAACATTCAGTACTTC. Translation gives CASSIDASGTKNIQYF.

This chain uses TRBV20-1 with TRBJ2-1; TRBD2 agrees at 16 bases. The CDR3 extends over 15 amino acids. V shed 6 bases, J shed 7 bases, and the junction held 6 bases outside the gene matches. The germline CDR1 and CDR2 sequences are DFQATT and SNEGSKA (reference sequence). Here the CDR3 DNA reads TGCAGTGCCCTCGGGACTAGCGGGAGGGATAATGAGCAGTTCTTC. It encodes CSALGTSGRDNEQFF.

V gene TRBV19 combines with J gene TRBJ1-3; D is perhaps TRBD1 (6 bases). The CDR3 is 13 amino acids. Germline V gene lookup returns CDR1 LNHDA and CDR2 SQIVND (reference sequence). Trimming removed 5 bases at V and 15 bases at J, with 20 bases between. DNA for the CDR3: TGTGCCAGTAGTCCCCTACCCGGGACACCCGCATATTTT. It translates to CASSPLPGTPAYF.

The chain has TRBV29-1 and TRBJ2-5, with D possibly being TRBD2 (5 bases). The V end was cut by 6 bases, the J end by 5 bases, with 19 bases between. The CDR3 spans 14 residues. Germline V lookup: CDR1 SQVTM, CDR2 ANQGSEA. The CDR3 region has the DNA TGCAGCGTGGCTGGACCTCACGGGATGGAGACCCAGTACTTC. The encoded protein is CSVAGPHGMETQYF.

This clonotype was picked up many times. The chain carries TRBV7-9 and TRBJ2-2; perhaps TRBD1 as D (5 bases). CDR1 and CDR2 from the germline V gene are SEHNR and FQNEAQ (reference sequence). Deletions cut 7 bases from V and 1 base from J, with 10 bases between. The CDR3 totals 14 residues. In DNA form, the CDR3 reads TGTGCCAGCATCAAAGACAGGAACACCGGGGAGCTGTTTTTT. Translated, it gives CASIKDRNTGELFF.